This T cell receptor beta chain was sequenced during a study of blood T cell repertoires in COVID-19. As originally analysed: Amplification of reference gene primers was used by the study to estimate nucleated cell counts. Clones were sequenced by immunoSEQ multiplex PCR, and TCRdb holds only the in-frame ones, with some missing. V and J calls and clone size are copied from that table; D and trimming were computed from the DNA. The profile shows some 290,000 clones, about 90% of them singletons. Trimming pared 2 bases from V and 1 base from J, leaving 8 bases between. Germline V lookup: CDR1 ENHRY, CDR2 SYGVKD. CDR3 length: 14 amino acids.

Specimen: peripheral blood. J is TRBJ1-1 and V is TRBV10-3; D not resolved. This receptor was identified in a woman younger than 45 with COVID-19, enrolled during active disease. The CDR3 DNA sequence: TGTGCCATCAGTGAGCGACACGAGAACACTGAAGCTTTCTTT. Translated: CAISERHENTEAFF.